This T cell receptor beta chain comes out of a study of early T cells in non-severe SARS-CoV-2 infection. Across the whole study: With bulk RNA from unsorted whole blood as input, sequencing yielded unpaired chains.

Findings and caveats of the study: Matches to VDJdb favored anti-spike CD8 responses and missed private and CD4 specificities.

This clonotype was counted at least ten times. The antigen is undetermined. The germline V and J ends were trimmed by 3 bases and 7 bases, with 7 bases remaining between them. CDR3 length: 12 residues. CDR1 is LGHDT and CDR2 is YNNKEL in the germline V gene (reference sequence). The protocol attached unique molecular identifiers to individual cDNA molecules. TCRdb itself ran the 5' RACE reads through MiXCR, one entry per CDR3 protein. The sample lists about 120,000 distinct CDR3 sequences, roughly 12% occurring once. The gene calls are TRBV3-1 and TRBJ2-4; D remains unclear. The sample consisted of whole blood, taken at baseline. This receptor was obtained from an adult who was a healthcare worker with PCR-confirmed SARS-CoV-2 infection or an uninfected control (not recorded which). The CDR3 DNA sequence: TGTGCCAGCAGCCAGGGTCCTAACATTCAGTACTTC. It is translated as CASSQGPNIQYF.